The sequence of this T cell receptor (beta chain) was determined in a study of cytomegalovirus exposure and HLA in healthy donors. Germline CDR1 is MNHNY and CDR2 is SVGAGI (reference sequence). This CDR3 has 15 amino acids. PCR primers comprised 60 Vbeta and 13 Jbeta primers. Profiled with immunoSEQ multiplex PCR; TCRdb holds only in-frame clones, not every one. The sample has 190,000 or so clones, 75% to 90% seen once. Donors were ostensibly healthy at sampling, although undocumented immune exposures were probable. Study-wide results and limits: Among donors in an Asian-associated ancestry cluster, a later analysis reportedly found fewer N-insertions than the approximately 700-donor mean.

This clone was found a few times. Its specificity is not known. Sequenced material: PBMCs. This chain joins TRBV6-6 and TRBJ2-5, with TRBD2 matching over 7 bases. The J call could be wrong; TRBJ2-7 is a better fit for the DNA end. The sequence was obtained from a man aged 45 to 65 in good health and CMV-seronegative. The CDR3 spells CASRGSWEGVHEQYF. The CDR3 region has the DNA TGTGCCAGCAGGGGGTCGTGGGAGGGAGTTCACGAGCAGTACTTC.